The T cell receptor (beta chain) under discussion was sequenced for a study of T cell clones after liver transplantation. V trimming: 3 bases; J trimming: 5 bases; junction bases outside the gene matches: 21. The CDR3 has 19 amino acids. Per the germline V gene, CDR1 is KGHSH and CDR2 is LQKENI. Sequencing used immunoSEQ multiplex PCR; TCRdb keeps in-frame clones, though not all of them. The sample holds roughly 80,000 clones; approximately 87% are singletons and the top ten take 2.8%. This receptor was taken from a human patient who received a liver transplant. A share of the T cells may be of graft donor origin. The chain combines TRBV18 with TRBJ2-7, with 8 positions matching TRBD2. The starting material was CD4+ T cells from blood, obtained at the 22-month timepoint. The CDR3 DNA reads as TGTGCCAGCTCACCGAGAGTTGCCGTAGCGGGGATAGAATTGAACGAGCAGTACTTC. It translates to CASSPRVAVAGIELNEQYF. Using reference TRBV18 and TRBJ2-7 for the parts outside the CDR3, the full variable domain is NAGVMQNPRHLVRRRGQEARLRCSPMKGHSHVYWYRQLPEEGLKFMVYLQKENIIDESGMPKERFSAEFPKEGPSILRIQQVVRGDSAAYFCASSPRVAVAGIELNEQYFGPGTRLTVT.